The present entry profiles one TCR beta chain with its context. Its binding antigen is unknown. No base-level quality is on record; no much larger clone is a single base apart. The sample belongs to a study of response to subunit inactivated influenza vaccine (dated by TCRdb to between 2018 and 2020). Describing the broader study: To follow how T cells responded to a trivalent subunit inactivated influenza vaccine, the researchers relied on deep quantitative profiling of the T cell receptor repertoire. The study at large found these results: It was suggested by the authors that each seasonal influenza vaccination may recruit only a limited number of new T cells.

Via the germline V gene, CDR1 is SGHRS and CDR2 YFSETQ. V ends up 1 base short and J 7 bases short, with an unmatched junction base count of 9. The CDR3 spans 15 residues, from the cysteine through the phenylalanine. Only the CDR3 DNA stays, 45 bases, in frame from base 1. The library was generated by RT-PCR. Instrument used: Illumina HiSeq 2500. TCRdb reanalyzed the raw reads on its own, using fastp at Q25 for trimming and MiXCR for clone calling, and kept in-frame beta chains. Identical CDR3 protein sequences are pooled into one entry, listed with their most common genes and DNA. This sample comprises 750,000 to 850,000 distinct CDR3 sequences, approximately 17% of them detected only once. The ten largest make up under 13% of the sample.

The sequencing used PBMCs from blood, collected roughly 5 days after vaccination. This receptor was taken from a man between 50 and 59 years old who received an inactivated influenza vaccine. Donor details come from another sample of the same person, matched by shared clones. The chain couples TRBV5-1 to TRBJ2-7; 9 bases in the junction line up with TRBD2. The CDR3 here reads CASSLNSGGPREQYF. The nucleotide sequence is given as TGCGCCAGCAGCTTGAACAGCGGGGGGCCTCGAGAGCAGTACTTC.